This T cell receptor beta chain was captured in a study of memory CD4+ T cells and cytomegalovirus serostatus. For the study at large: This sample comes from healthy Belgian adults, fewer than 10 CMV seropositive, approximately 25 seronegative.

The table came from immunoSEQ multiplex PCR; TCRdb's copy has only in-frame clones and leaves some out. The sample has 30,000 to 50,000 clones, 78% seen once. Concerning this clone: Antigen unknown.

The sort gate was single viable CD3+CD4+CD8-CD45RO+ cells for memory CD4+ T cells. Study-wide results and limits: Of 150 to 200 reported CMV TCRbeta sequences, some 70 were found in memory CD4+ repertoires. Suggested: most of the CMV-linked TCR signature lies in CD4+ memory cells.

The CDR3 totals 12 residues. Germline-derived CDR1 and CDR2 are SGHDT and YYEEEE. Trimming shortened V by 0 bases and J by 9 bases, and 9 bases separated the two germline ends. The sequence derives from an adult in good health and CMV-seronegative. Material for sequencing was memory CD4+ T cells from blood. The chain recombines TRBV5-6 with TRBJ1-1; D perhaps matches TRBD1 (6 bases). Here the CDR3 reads CASSLVQGQAFF. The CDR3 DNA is TGTGCCAGCAGCTTGGTTCAGGGGCAAGCTTTCTTT.